This T cell receptor beta chain was identified in a study of T cell responses to AZD1222 COVID-19 vaccine. Study-wide findings and caveats: Repertoire collection took place solely once the T cell response had peaked.

Profiled with immunoSEQ multiplex PCR; TCRdb holds only in-frame clones, not every one. The data hold 120,000 to 150,000 clones, with approximately 89% observed a single time. Turning to this clone: Its target is not known.

V was clipped by 7 bases and J by 2 bases; unmatched bases: 0. The CDR3 covers 12 residues. The chain combines TRBV12-3 or TRBV12-4 with TRBJ2-3; 7 bases map to TRBD1. Source: peripheral blood, taken 28 days after the second AZD1222 dose. The TCR was taken from an adult who received the AZD1222 COVID-19 vaccine. CDR3 sequence: CASKGATDTQYF. The CDR3 DNA follows: TGTGCCAGCAAGGGGGCCACAGATACGCAGTATTTT.